This T cell receptor (beta chain) was profiled in a study of T cell repertoires in cytomegalovirus infection. Study background: Public TCR beta signatures marked donors with CMV infection and the matching HLA. Study conclusions and caveats: Individuals carrying CMV plus the relevant HLA were identified by cumulative frequency of public TCR beta families. Dominating the ex vivo response were HLA-C-restricted CMV-specific TCR beta clonotypes.

One entry per CDR3 protein, called by TCRdb with MiXCR from the reads. The table has some 700,000 distinct CDR3 sequences, about 30% seen once; the top ten hold around a sixth. This clonotype was found a few times. Its antigen remains unknown. Germline assignment: CDR1 DFQATT and CDR2 SNEGSKA (reference sequence). The CDR3 has 14 amino acids. The genes are TRBV20-1 and TRBJ2-2; 11 nucleotides match TRBD2. The source of this sequence is a human donor in good health (CMV status not recorded). Some clones in this sample may be carry-over from other donors' samples. This specimen consisted of cultured PBMCs, obtained from culture after CMV antigen stimulation. CDR3: CSATSGGNTGELFF. The CDR3, as DNA: TGCAGCGCAACTAGCGGGGGGAACACCGGGGAGCTGTTTTTT.